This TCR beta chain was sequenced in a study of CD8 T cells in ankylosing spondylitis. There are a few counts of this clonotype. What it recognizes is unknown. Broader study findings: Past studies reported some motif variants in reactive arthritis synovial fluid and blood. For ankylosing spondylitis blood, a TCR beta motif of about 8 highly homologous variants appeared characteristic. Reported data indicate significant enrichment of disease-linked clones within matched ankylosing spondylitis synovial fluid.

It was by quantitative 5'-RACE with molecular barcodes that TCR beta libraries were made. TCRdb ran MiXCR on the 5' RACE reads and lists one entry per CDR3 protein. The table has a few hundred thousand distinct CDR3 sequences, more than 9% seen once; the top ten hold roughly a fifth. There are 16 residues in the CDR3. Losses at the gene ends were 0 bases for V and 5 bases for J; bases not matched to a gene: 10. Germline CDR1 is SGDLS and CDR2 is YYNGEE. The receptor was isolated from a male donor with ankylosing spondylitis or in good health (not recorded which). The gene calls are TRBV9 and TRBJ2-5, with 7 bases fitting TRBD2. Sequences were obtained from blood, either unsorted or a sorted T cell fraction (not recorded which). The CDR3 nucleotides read TGTGCCAGCAGCGTAGGGGAGGGAGTCGGAGTGGAGACCCAGTACTTC. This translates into CASSVGEGVGVETQYF. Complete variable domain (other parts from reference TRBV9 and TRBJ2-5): DSGVTQTPKHLITATGQRVTLRCSPRSGDLSVYWYQQSLDQGLQFLIQYYNGEERAKGNILERFSAQQFPDLHSELNLSSLELGDSALYFCASSVGEGVGVETQYFGPGTRLLVL.